A single sample is the source of the 23 T cell receptor beta chains below, sequenced in a study of T cells in pancreatic ductal adenocarcinoma. The protocol was immunoSEQ multiplex PCR, while the TCRdb copy is restricted to in-frame clones and leaves out a portion. The sample records some 16,000 clones, around 90% being singletons. The selected patients with pancreatic ductal adenocarcinoma had surgery but no neoadjuvant therapy. The sample consisted of PBMCs. The origin of the receptors is a human donor with pancreatic ductal adenocarcinoma.

This clone was observed a handful of times. This rearrangement joins TRBV7-3 to TRBJ1-6, with 8 nucleotides matching TRBD1. CDR1 is SGHTA, CDR2 FQGTGA, per germline. Trimming cost V 5 bases and J 10 bases; bases outside gene matches: 7. The CDR3 totals 14 residues. Here the CDR3 reads CASSQGTGSSPLHF. CDR3 bases: TGTGCCAGCAGCCAAGGGACAGGCAGCTCACCCCTCCACTTT.

V and J are TRBV6-1 and TRBJ2-1; TRBD2 aligns across 8 bases. With V trimmed by 4 bases and J by 1 base, 15 bases remained unmatched. Germline V lookup: CDR1 MNHNS, CDR2 SASEGT. The CDR3 is made up of 19 amino acids. The CDR3 DNA sequence: TGTGCCAGCAGTGGGACTAGCCTACGGAATACTGGGTCCTACAATGAGCAGTTCTTC. Translated, it gives CASSGTSLRNTGSYNEQFF.

The chain combines TRBV27 with TRBJ2-5; no clear D. Trimming removed 3 bases at V and 5 bases at J, with 13 bases between. The CDR3 loop spans 14 amino acids. The germline CDR1 and CDR2 sequences are MNHEY and SMNVEV (reference sequence). The CDR3 sequence: CASSFYNRLETQYF. The CDR3 DNA is TGTGCCAGCAGTTTTTATAATAGGCTGGAGACCCAGTACTTC.

Here the CDR3 DNA reads TGTGCCAGTAGTTCGGTGGGGATAGCGGGAGAGTACAATGAGCAGTTCTTC. Translated, it gives CASSSVGIAGEYNEQFF. The chain combines TRBV19 with TRBJ2-1, with TRBD2 matching 9 bases. Germline V gene lookup returns CDR1 LNHDA and CDR2 SQIVND (reference sequence). The CDR3 spans 17 residues. V shed 5 bases and J 4 bases; nucleotides not matched to a gene: 12. The full variable domain, completed using reference TRBV19 and TRBJ2-1, is DGGITQSPKYLFRKEGQNVTLSCEQNLNHDAMYWYRQDPGQGLRLIYYSQIVNDFQKGDIAEGYSVSREKKESFPLTVTSAQKNPTAFYLCASSSVGIAGEYNEQFFGPGTRLTVL.

The rearrangement uses TRBV5-1 and TRBJ1-3, with TRBD1 identical over 7 bases. The CDR3 consists of 18 residues. The ends lost 0 bases at V and 0 bases at J; junction bases unmatched: 9. CDR1 and CDR2 (germline): SGHRS, YFSETQ. CDR3 residues: CASSLATTGSFSGNTIYF. CDR3 DNA sequence: TGCGCCAGCAGCTTGGCGACGACAGGGTCCTTCTCTGGAAACACCATATATTTT.

The chain couples TRBV5-4 to TRBJ2-1, with 9 bases lining up with TRBD1. The CDR3 has 16 residues. In germline, CDR1 is SGHNT, CDR2 YYREEE (reference sequence). V lost 0 bases to trimming and J lost 7 bases; unmatched junction nucleotides: 8. CDR3 in DNA: TGTGCCAGCAGCTTGGCCAGTCCGGACAGGGGAAATGAGCAGTTCTTC. Protein: CASSLASPDRGNEQFF.

The chain uses TRBV7-6 and TRBJ2-1; D ambiguous. CDR1 SGHVS and CDR2 FNYEAQ come from the germline V gene. The V end lost 5 bases, the J end lost 5 bases, and 16 bases lay between the germline ends. The CDR3 sequence is 15 residues long. CDR3 in DNA: TGTGCCAGCAGCCCCTGGGGAAACCGTAACAATGAGCAGTTCTTC. The encoded protein is CASSPWGNRNNEQFF.

This clone was found once. V usage is TRBV13 and J usage is TRBJ1-2, with 7 bases identical to TRBD1. The CDR3 spans 14 residues. Trimming cost V 3 bases and J 4 bases; bases outside gene matches: 5. Germline V lookup: CDR1 PRHDT, CDR2 FYEKMQ (reference sequence). This chain's CDR3 is CASSLSRGFYGYTF. The CDR3 DNA is TGTGCCAGCAGCTTGTCCAGGGGGTTCTATGGCTACACCTTC. The full variable domain, its missing parts supplied by reference TRBV13 and TRBJ1-2, is AAGVIQSPRHLIKEKRETATLKCYPIPRHDTVYWYQQGPGQDPQFLISFYEKMQSDKGSIPDRFSAQQFSDYHSELNMSSLELGDSALYFCASSLSRGFYGYTFGSGTRLTVV.

The V and J genes are TRBV27 and TRBJ1-5; D unresolved. The CDR3 consists of 12 residues. Germline assignment: CDR1 MNHEY and CDR2 SMNVEV (reference sequence). Trimming removed 3 bases at V and 5 bases at J, with 5 bases between. This CDR3 reads CASSFPYQPQHF. Written as DNA, the CDR3 is TGTGCCAGCAGTTTCCCCTATCAGCCCCAGCATTTT.

The chain is built from TRBV7-9 and TRBJ1-2; 11 positions agree with TRBD1. CDR1 and CDR2 (germline): SEHNR, FQNEAQ (reference sequence). J gave up 4 bases and V 5 bases, and 3 bases lay outside the gene matches. This CDR3 is built from 14 residues. CDR3 region: CASSRGQGVYGYTF. The DNA for the CDR3 is TGTGCCAGCAGCAGGGGACAGGGGGTCTATGGCTACACCTTC.

The V and J genes are TRBV7-6 and TRBJ2-7, with D unresolved. The germline CDR1 and CDR2 sequences are SGHVS and FNYEAQ. The CDR3 is made up of 14 amino acids. V was pared by 2 bases and J by 0 bases, with 8 bases between. The DNA for the CDR3 is TGTGCCAGCAGCTTACTCGTAGACTCCTACGAGCAGTACTTC. It codes for CASSLLVDSYEQYF.

The gene calls are TRBV10-3 and TRBJ1-5; D gene uncertain. The CDR3 covers 15 residues. Germline loops: CDR1 ENHRY, CDR2 SYGVKD. Deletions cut 3 bases from V and 0 bases from J, with 9 bases between. Here the CDR3 reads CAISDTYYSNQPQHF. CDR3 bases: TGTGCCATCAGTGATACATATTATAGCAATCAGCCCCAGCATTTT.

The J gene is TRBJ2-2, the V gene TRBV19, with 9 positions matching TRBD1. V shed 6 bases, J shed 4 bases, and the junction held 6 bases outside the gene matches. Germline V gene data show CDR1 as LNHDA and CDR2 as SQIVND (reference sequence). There are 15 residues in the CDR3. The CDR3 loop is CASRVTGGLTGELFF. The CDR3 DNA reads TGTGCCAGTAGAGTGACAGGGGGACTCACCGGGGAGCTGTTTTTT.

This rearrangement joins TRBV9 to TRBJ2-6; D might be TRBD2 (5 bases). Germline loops: CDR1 SGDLS, CDR2 YYNGEE. The V and J ends lost 4 bases and 0 bases respectively, with 11 bases between them. The length of the CDR3 is 16 residues. CDR3 amino acids: CASSPTGSSGANVLTF. CDR3 nucleotides: TGTGCCAGCAGCCCAACGGGGAGCTCTGGGGCCAACGTCCTGACTTTC.

This clone was observed a few times. The chain combines TRBV10-3 with TRBJ2-7, with TRBD2 matching 8 bases. The CDR3 is made up of 15 amino acids. V lost 6 bases and J lost 3; bases outside the gene matches: 10. Germline-derived CDR1 and CDR2 are ENHRY and SYGVKD. The CDR3 region is CAISPGTSRHYEQYF. CDR3 DNA: TGTGCCATCAGCCCCGGGACTAGTAGGCACTACGAGCAGTACTTC.

Comments on this clone: Other DNA sequences in the sample encode the same CDR3. The chain has TRBV19 and TRBJ2-1; the D is unclear. Germline loops: CDR1 LNHDA, CDR2 SQIVND (reference sequence). V shed 3 bases and J shed 5 bases, with 14 bases lying between them. CDR3 length equals 15 residues. The CDR3 bases are TGTGCCAGTAGTATTGGACCTTTAGAACACAATGAGCAGTTCTTC. This encodes CASSIGPLEHNEQFF.

Here the CDR3 reads CSGSGRADNEQFF. The DNA of the CDR3 is TGCAGCGGGAGCGGGAGGGCTGACAATGAGCAGTTCTTC. The chain uses TRBV29-1 and TRBJ2-1; TRBD2 matches at 10 bases. CDR1 is SQVTM, CDR2 ANQGSEA, per germline. The CDR3 runs to 13 residues. J was trimmed by 5 bases and V by 7 bases; bases with no gene match: 5.

V usage is TRBV6-5 and J usage is TRBJ1-1; TRBD1 agrees at 9 bases. The CDR3 runs to 14 residues. V was clipped by 1 base and J by 3 bases; unmatched bases: 0. CDR1 is MNHEY and CDR2 is SVGAGI in the germline V gene. The CDR3 DNA reads TGTGCCAGCAGTTACTGGGACAGGGACACTGAAGCTTTCTTT. Amino acids: CASSYWDRDTEAFF.

This clone has just one count. The chain combines TRBV7-2 with TRBJ2-7, with TRBD2 identical over 7 bases. This CDR3 spans 18 amino acids. Per the germline V gene, CDR1 is SGHTA and CDR2 is FQGNSA. J lost 3 bases, V lost 0 bases, and 14 bases had no gene match. The CDR3 DNA reads as TGTGCCAGCAGCTTAGCGGGGGGGACTACTTTCCTCCTCTACGAGCAGTACTTC. Translating gives CASSLAGGTTFLLYEQYF.

The rearrangement uses TRBV6-5 and TRBJ1-1, with D perhaps TRBD1 (5 bases). Germline V gene data show CDR1 as MNHEY and CDR2 as SVGAGI. This CDR3 contains 12 residues. The germline V and J ends were trimmed by 8 bases and 3 bases, with 10 bases remaining between them. The CDR3 sequence: CASGARDTEAFF. CDR3 coding DNA: TGTGCCAGCGGGGCCCGGGACACTGAAGCTTTCTTT.

This chain joins TRBV19 and TRBJ1-2; 8 bases fit TRBD1. The CDR3 spans 16 residues. V shed 6 bases, J shed 4 bases, and the junction held 13 bases outside the gene matches. Germline CDR1 reads LNHDA; CDR2 reads SQIVND (reference sequence). Written as DNA, the CDR3 is TGTGCCAGTAGGCCGACAGGGGCGCTGGGTCGCTATGGCTACACCTTC. This codes for CASRPTGALGRYGYTF. Full variable domain (rest looked up from reference TRBV19 and TRBJ1-2): DGGITQSPKYLFRKEGQNVTLSCEQNLNHDAMYWYRQDPGQGLRLIYYSQIVNDFQKGDIAEGYSVSREKKESFPLTVTSAQKNPTAFYLCASRPTGALGRYGYTFGSGTRLTVV.

The gene calls are TRBV7-2 and TRBJ2-3; TRBD2 matches 10 bases. J lost 6 bases, V lost 0 bases, and 3 bases had no gene match. The CDR3 totals 15 residues. Germline V gene data show CDR1 as SGHTA and CDR2 as FQGNSA. The chain's CDR3 is CASSLAPGLADTQYF. The CDR3 region has the DNA TGTGCCAGCAGCTTAGCCCCGGGACTAGCGGATACGCAGTATTTT.

The chain couples TRBV5-4 to TRBJ1-1; no firm D call. Trimming cost V 0 bases and J 5 bases, with 11 bases left between them. This CDR3 spans 14 amino acids. CDR1 and CDR2 (germline): SGHNT, YYREEE (reference sequence). This chain's CDR3 is CASSLGAAVTEAFF. Here the CDR3 DNA reads TGTGCCAGCAGCTTGGGGGCGGCGGTGACTGAAGCTTTCTTT.